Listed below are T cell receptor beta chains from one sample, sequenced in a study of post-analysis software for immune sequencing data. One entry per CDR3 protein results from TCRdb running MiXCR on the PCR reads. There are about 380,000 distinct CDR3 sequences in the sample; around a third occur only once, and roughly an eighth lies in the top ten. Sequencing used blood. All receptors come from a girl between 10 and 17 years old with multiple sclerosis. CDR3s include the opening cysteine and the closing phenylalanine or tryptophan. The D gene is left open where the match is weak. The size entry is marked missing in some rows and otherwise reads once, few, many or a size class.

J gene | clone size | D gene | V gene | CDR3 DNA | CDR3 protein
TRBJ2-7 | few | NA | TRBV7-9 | TGTGCCAGCAGCTTAGGCTGGGAATCCTACGAGCAGTACTTC | CASSLGWESYEQYF
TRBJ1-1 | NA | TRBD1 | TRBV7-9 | TGTGCCAGCAGCTTTAGCCGGGGACAGGCACCCACTGAAGCTTTCTTT | CASSFSRGQAPTEAFF
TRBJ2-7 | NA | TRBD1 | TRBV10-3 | TGTGCCAGCGATGGGACAGGGGGCGAGCAGTACTTC | CASDGTGGEQYF
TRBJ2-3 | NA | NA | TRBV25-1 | TGTGCCAGCAGTGAATATTTTGGGGGGCACAGCACAGATACGCAGTATTTT | CASSEYFGGHSTDTQYF
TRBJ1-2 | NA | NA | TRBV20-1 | TGCAGTGCTAGAGATAGGGATGCGCCCGGCTATGGCTACACCTTC | CSARDRDAPGYGYTF
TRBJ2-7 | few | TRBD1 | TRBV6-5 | TGTGCCAGCAGTGGGGACAGGGGAATGGACGAGCAGTACTTC | CASSGDRGMDEQYF
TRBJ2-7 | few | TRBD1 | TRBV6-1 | TGTGCCAGCAGTGAAGCGCTTCTGACAGGGGGATACGAGCAGTACTTC | CASSEALLTGGYEQYF
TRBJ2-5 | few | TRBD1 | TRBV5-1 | TGCGCCAGCAGCCCCCGGACAGGGGGCGTGGAGACCCAGTACTTC | CASSPRTGGVETQYF
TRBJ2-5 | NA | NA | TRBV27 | TGTGCCAGCAGTGCCCTTATACAGGGAGAGACCCAGTACTTC | CASSALIQGETQYF
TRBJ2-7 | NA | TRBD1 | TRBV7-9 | TGTGCCAGCAGCTTAGGGGGGACAGGGCGATACGAGCAGTACTTC | CASSLGGTGRYEQYF
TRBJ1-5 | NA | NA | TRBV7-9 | TGTGCCAGCAGCTTAGCGGTGGCAGGGCGACGCAATCAGCCCCAGCATTTT | CASSLAVAGRRNQPQHF
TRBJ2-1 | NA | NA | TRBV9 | TGTGCCAGCAGCGTAGCGACGGGCTACAATGAGCAGTTCTTC | CASSVATGYNEQFF
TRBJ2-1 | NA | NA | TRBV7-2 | TGTGCCAGCAGCTTATACGCTGAGCAGTTCTTC | CASSLYAEQFF
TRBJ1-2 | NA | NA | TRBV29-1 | TGCAGCGTATGGGGCCCAGGGACTTATGAAGGGGGCTACACCTTC | CSVWGPGTYEGGYTF
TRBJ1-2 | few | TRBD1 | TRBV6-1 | TGTGCCAGCAGTGAACGGCAGGGGGGCTACGGCTACACCTTC | CASSERQGGYGYTF
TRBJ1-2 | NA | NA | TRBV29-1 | TGCAGCGTTGACGACCAGGGTCGGGACTATGGCTACACCTTC | CSVDDQGRDYGYTF
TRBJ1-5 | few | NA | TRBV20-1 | TGCAGTGCTAGAGGGCTGCAGCCCCAGCATTTT | CSARGLQPQHF
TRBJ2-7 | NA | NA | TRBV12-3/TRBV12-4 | TGTGCCGGCAGTCATGGGAACACCTACGAGCAGTACTTC | CAGSHGNTYEQYF
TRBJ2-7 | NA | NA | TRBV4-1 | TGCGCCAGCAGCCAAGGGGCACAGGGCGACGAGCAGTACTTC | CASSQGAQGDEQYF
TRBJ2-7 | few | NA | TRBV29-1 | TGCAGTTGGAGAGCGGCGGACTCCTACGAGCAGTACTTC | CSWRAADSYEQYF
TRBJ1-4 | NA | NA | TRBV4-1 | TGCGCCAGCAGCCTGAACGGACCTAATGAAAAACTGTTTTTT | CASSLNGPNEKLFF
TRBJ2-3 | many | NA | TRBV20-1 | TGCAGTGCTCGACAGTCAGATACGCAGTATTTT | CSARQSDTQYF
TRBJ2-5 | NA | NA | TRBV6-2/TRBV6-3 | TGTGCCAGCAGCCTTGGGGTATCGGAGACCCAGTACTTC | CASSLGVSETQYF
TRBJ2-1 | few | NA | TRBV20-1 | TGCAGTGCTCCCGATGCCGGGACTCCTCAGTTCTTC | CSAPDAGTPQFF
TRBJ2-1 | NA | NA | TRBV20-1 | TGCAGTGCTAGAGATCTATCCGGCCGTCCCGCTGTGCAGTTCTTC | CSARDLSGRPAVQFF
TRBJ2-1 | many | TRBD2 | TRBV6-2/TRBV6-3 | TGTGCCAGCAGTTATTTGGGGACTAGCGGCTCTCAGTGGTTCTTC | CASSYLGTSGSQWFF
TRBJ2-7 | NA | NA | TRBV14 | TGTGCCAGCAGCCGGGCGTCTTCCAACTCCTACGAGCAGTACTTC | CASSRASSNSYEQYF
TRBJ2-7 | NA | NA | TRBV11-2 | TGTGCCAGCAGCGACAAGCGGTACTCCTACGAGCAGTACTTC | CASSDKRYSYEQYF
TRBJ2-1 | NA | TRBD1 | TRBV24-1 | TGTGCCACCAGTGAGTTAGACAGGGGTGAGCAGTTCTTC | CATSELDRGEQFF
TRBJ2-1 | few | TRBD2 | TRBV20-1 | TGCAGTGCTAGAATGGCTAGCGGGGGACACTACAATGAGCAGTTCTTC | CSARMASGGHYNEQFF
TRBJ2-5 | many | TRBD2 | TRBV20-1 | TGCAGTGCTAGAGATACAGCGGGGGGTAAGAGGGCCCAGTACTTC | CSARDTAGGKRAQYF
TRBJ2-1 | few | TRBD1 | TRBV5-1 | TGCGCCAGCAGCTCCCGGGACAGGGTAGGAATTGAGCAGTTCTTC | CASSSRDRVGIEQFF
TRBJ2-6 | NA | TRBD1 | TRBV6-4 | TGTGCCAGCAGCCAGACAGGGTTGATCTCTGGGGCCAACGTCCTGACTTTC | CASSQTGLISGANVLTF
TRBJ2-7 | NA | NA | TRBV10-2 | TGCGCCAGCAACGCGGAAGGCCTCCCCTACGAGCAGTACTTC | CASNAEGLPYEQYF
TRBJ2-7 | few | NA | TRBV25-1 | TGTGCCAGCAGTGAAGGTGGAATTGGGTACGAGCAGTACTTC | CASSEGGIGYEQYF
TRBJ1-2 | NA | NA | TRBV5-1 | TGCGCCAGCAGCTTGGATCACAGGGACCTCACCTATGGCTACACCTTC | CASSLDHRDLTYGYTF
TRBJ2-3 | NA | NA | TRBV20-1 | TGCAGTGCCCTCAGGGGAGATACGCAGTATTTT | CSALRGDTQYF
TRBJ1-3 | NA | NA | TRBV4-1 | TGCGCCAGCATGGGGAGTGGAAACACCATATATTTT | CASMGSGNTIYF
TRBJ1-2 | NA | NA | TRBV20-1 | TGCAGTGTCACCTCGGACGGAGCTAACTATGGCTACACCTTC | CSVTSDGANYGYTF
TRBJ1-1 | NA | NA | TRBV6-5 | TGTGCCAGCAGTCGCCCGGGACGGGCGAACACTGAAGCTTTCTTT | CASSRPGRANTEAFF
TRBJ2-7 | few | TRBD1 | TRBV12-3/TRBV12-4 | TGTGCCAGCAGTTTGGGGCAGGGGGCCCCATATTACGAGCAGTACTTC | CASSLGQGAPYYEQYF
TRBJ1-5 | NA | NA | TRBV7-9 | TGTGCCAGCAGCTTAGAGGGAGGACTTTATAGCAATCAGCCCCAGCATTTT | CASSLEGGLYSNQPQHF
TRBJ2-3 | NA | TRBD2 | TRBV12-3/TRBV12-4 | TGTGCCAGCAGTTACTGGGGGGGGAGCACAGATATGCAGTATTTT | CASSYWGGSTDMQYF
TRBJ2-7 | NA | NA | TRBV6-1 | TGTGCCAGCAGTGAAGCAGGGGTCGGCGAGCAGTACTTC | CASSEAGVGEQYF
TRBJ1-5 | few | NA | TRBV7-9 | TGTGCCAGCAGCTTATCCAGGAACAATCAGCCCCAGCATTTT | CASSLSRNNQPQHF
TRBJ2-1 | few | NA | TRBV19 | TGTGCCAGTACCTACAGGGCTTCCTACAATGAGCAGTTCTTC | CASTYRASYNEQFF
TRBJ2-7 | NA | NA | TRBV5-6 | TGTGCCAGTTGGAGCACCCGGACCTACGAGCAGTACTTC | CASWSTRTYEQYF